Listed below are T cell receptor beta chains from one sample, sequenced in a study of blood T cell repertoires in COVID-19. The assay was immunoSEQ multiplex PCR, and TCRdb's table has in-frame clones only and misses some. This table has approximately 240,000 clones, about 83% appearing once. The sequencing input was peripheral blood. These receptors all come from a woman aged 25 to 39 with COVID-19, enrolled during active disease. Each CDR3 is given with its conserved first and last residue. The D gene is left open where the match is weak. Rows may omit the clone size; those that give it use once, few, many or a size class.

D: NA; size: NA; V: TRBV3-1/TRBV3-2; J: TRBJ2-7; DNA: TGTGCCAGCAGCCAACATCCCGGGGGACAGTCTTCGACGGAGTACTTC; CDR3: CASSQHPGGQSSTEYF
D: NA; size: few; V: TRBV2; J: TRBJ1-5; DNA: TGTGCCAGCACGGAGGATTTCAGTCAGCCCCAGCATTTT; CDR3: CASTEDFSQPQHF
D: TRBD2; size: NA; V: TRBV19; J: TRBJ2-3; DNA: TGTGCCAGCACCCGACTAGCGGGAGGGCCAGGAGATACGCAGTATTTT; CDR3: CASTRLAGGPGDTQYF
D: TRBD1; size: NA; V: TRBV30; J: TRBJ2-7; DNA: TGTGCCTGGGAGGGACAGGGAAGCTCCTACGAGCAGTACTTC; CDR3: CAWEGQGSSYEQYF
D: NA; size: NA; V: TRBV7-3; J: TRBJ1-2; DNA: TGTGCCAGCAGCTTAATCCTTCCCTGGACGAGGAGGGCCAACTATGGCTACACCTTC; CDR3: CASSLILPWTRRANYGYTF
D: TRBD2; size: NA; V: TRBV11-3; J: TRBJ2-1; DNA: TGTGCCAGCAGCCCAGTGACTAGCGGGACGGGCAATGAGCAGTTCTTC; CDR3: CASSPVTSGTGNEQFF
D: NA; size: NA; V: TRBV3-1/TRBV3-2; J: TRBJ1-6; DNA: TGTGCCAGCAGTCCTTGGAGCTCCTATAATTCACCCCTCCACTTT; CDR3: CASSPWSSYNSPLHF
D: NA; size: NA; V: TRBV6-2/TRBV6-3; J: TRBJ2-2; DNA: TGTGCCAGCAGTTCTAGTGGCGAAGCTCCGAACACCGGGGAGCTGTTTTTT; CDR3: CASSSSGEAPNTGELFF
D: NA; size: few; V: TRBV29-1; J: TRBJ1-2; DNA: TGCAGCGCCCCGGGGGGAGCGGATGGCTACACCTTC; CDR3: CSAPGGADGYTF
D: NA; size: NA; V: TRBV7-9; J: TRBJ2-3; DNA: TGTGCCAGCGTGAGAACAGATACGCAGTATTTT; CDR3: CASVRTDTQYF
D: NA; size: NA; V: TRBV27; J: TRBJ1-2; DNA: TGTGCCAGCAGTTCCCATAGGGGGACGAACTATGGCTACACCTTC; CDR3: CASSSHRGTNYGYTF
D: NA; size: NA; V: TRBV5-1; J: TRBJ2-2; DNA: TGCGCCAGCAGCGGTCCAGCGAACACCGGGGAGCTGTTTTTT; CDR3: CASSGPANTGELFF
D: NA; size: NA; V: TRBV29-1; J: TRBJ1-4; DNA: TGCAGCGTCGAGACAGGCTTAAAACTGTTTTTT; CDR3: CSVETGLKLFF
D: TRBD2; size: NA; V: TRBV2; J: TRBJ2-3; DNA: TGTGCCAGCAGTGAAGGGACGGATAGCGGGAGAACGCAGTATTTT; CDR3: CASSEGTDSGRTQYF
D: NA; size: NA; V: TRBV11-3; J: TRBJ2-2; DNA: TGTGCCAGCAGCCGCGGGGTCACGAACACCGGGGAGCTGTTTTTT; CDR3: CASSRGVTNTGELFF
D: TRBD2; size: NA; V: TRBV20-1; J: TRBJ2-7; DNA: TGCAGTGCTAGTCGGGTGGCTAGCGGGAGTTTGTACGAGCAGTACTTC; CDR3: CSASRVASGSLYEQYF
D: TRBD1; size: NA; V: TRBV2; J: TRBJ2-2; DNA: TGTGCCAGCAGTGGCGGACAGGGTTGGGAGCTGTTTTTT; CDR3: CASSGGQGWELFF
D: TRBD2; size: NA; V: TRBV6-2/TRBV6-3; J: TRBJ2-7; DNA: TGTGCCAGCAGCGGAAACACGGGAGGCCCCTCCTACGAGCAGTACTTC; CDR3: CASSGNTGGPSYEQYF
D: NA; size: NA; V: TRBV4-3; J: TRBJ1-1; DNA: TGCGCCAGCAGCCAACGGATAGGGGGGGACACTGAAGCTTTCTTT; CDR3: CASSQRIGGDTEAFF
D: TRBD2; size: NA; V: TRBV5-1; J: TRBJ2-1; DNA: TGCGCCAGCAGCTTGGCAGCGGGGGTCTCCTACAATGAGCAGTTCTTC; CDR3: CASSLAAGVSYNEQFF
D: NA; size: once; V: TRBV2; J: TRBJ1-2; DNA: TGTGCCAGCAGTGAAGTACCCCGGGACATCGGCCAGAACACCTTC; CDR3: CASSEVPRDIGQNTF
D: TRBD2; size: NA; V: TRBV5-1; J: TRBJ2-3; DNA: TGCGCCAGCAGCTTGGCACTAGCGGGAGCAGATACGCAGTATTTT; CDR3: CASSLALAGADTQYF
D: NA; size: NA; V: TRBV7-8; J: TRBJ2-2; DNA: TGTGCCAGCACCCGTTACATTAGCGGAACCACCGGGGAGCTGTTTTTT; CDR3: CASTRYISGTTGELFF
D: TRBD1; size: NA; V: TRBV9; J: TRBJ1-2; DNA: TGTGCCAGCAGCGTAGTAACAGGGGGCTATGGCTACACCTTC; CDR3: CASSVVTGGYGYTF
D: NA; size: NA; V: TRBV13; J: TRBJ2-7; DNA: TGTGCCAGCAGCTTGGAACAGAGCTACGAGCAGTACTTC; CDR3: CASSLEQSYEQYF
D: NA; size: NA; V: TRBV7-9; J: TRBJ2-1; DNA: TGTGCCAGCAGCTTAGTCCCAGGGCGTGGCTCCTACAATGAGCAGTTCTTC; CDR3: CASSLVPGRGSYNEQFF
D: NA; size: NA; V: TRBV7-9; J: TRBJ1-1; DNA: TGTGCCAGCTCGGTGGGGGCGATGCACTCGAACACTGAAGCTTTCTTT; CDR3: CASSVGAMHSNTEAFF
D: NA; size: NA; V: TRBV24-1; J: TRBJ1-2; DNA: TGTGCCACCAGTGAAAAGGACAGTAATATCTATGGCTACACCTTC; CDR3: CATSEKDSNIYGYTF
D: NA; size: NA; V: TRBV11-3; J: TRBJ1-1; DNA: TGTGCCAGCAGCCCCAGGGTGGGCACTGAAGCTTTCTTT; CDR3: CASSPRVGTEAFF
D: NA; size: NA; V: TRBV30; J: TRBJ1-2; DNA: TGTGCCTGGAAAACCGGGACACTGAACTATGGCTACACCTTC; CDR3: CAWKTGTLNYGYTF
D: NA; size: NA; V: TRBV6-2/TRBV6-3; J: TRBJ1-2; DNA: TGTGCCAGCACCCCCCCCGGGATCTATGGCTACACCTTC; CDR3: CASTPPGIYGYTF
D: TRBD1; size: NA; V: TRBV6-5; J: TRBJ1-1; DNA: TGTGCCAGCAGCCGCGGACAGGGCAGTGAAGCTTTCTTT; CDR3: CASSRGQGSEAFF
D: TRBD2; size: NA; V: TRBV13; J: TRBJ2-1; DNA: TGTGCCAGCACCGAAGCGGGAGGAAGAAATGAGCAGTTCTTC; CDR3: CASTEAGGRNEQFF
D: TRBD1; size: NA; V: TRBV20-1; J: TRBJ2-4; DNA: TGCAGTGCTAGTCCCGGGACAGTAGCCAAAAACATTCAGTACTTC; CDR3: CSASPGTVAKNIQYF
D: TRBD2; size: NA; V: TRBV5-5; J: TRBJ2-2; DNA: TGTGCCAGCAGCATCCCTAGCGGGGGGGAAAGCACCGGGGAGCTGTTTTTT; CDR3: CASSIPSGGESTGELFF
D: TRBD2; size: few; V: TRBV13; J: TRBJ2-1; DNA: TGTGCCAGCAGCTCTAAGACTAGCGGGGGGGCCTACAATGAGCAGTTCTTC; CDR3: CASSSKTSGGAYNEQFF
D: NA; size: NA; V: TRBV30; J: TRBJ1-1; DNA: TGTGCCTGGAGTGTACCTACAGGGAACCGTGAAGCTTTCTTT; CDR3: CAWSVPTGNREAFF
D: TRBD1; size: NA; V: TRBV20-1; J: TRBJ1-2; DNA: TGCAGTGCTAGTAGGAGGGACAGGGCCTATGGCTACACCTTC; CDR3: CSASRRDRAYGYTF
D: NA; size: NA; V: TRBV6-2/TRBV6-3; J: TRBJ1-2; DNA: TGTGCCAGCAGCGTCCAGGGCAGCTATGGCTACACCTTC; CDR3: CASSVQGSYGYTF
D: NA; size: NA; V: TRBV19; J: TRBJ1-5; DNA: TGTGCCAGTAGTATAGATCTCCAGGGCTGGCGAAAAAGCAATCAGCCCCAGCATTTT; CDR3: CASSIDLQGWRKSNQPQHF
D: NA; size: NA; V: TRBV6-5; J: TRBJ1-1; DNA: TGTGCCAGCAGTCCCCTCCGGAACACTGAAGCTTTCTTT; CDR3: CASSPLRNTEAFF
D: TRBD1; size: once; V: TRBV11-1; J: TRBJ2-7; DNA: TGTGCCAGCAGCTGGACCCAGGGACAGGCCCGCGAGCAGTACTTC; CDR3: CASSWTQGQAREQYF